This passage covers 29 T cell receptor beta chains from one sample sequenced in a study of blood T cells in healthy people across ages. Primers used in a second PCR of roughly 6 to 11 cycles were a sample-barcoded 5' primer and a J-beta primer mix. TCRdb redid the calling of the 5' RACE reads with MiXCR, one entry per CDR3 protein. This sample yields roughly 1.5 million distinct CDR3 sequences, of which about 42% are seen a single time; approximately 4.1% belongs to the top ten. Sequences were obtained from blood. The receptor source for this set is a woman aged 18-35 years in good health.

The chain recombines TRBV7-2 with TRBJ2-4, with D possibly TRBD2 on 6 matching bases. Germline V gives CDR1 SGHTA, CDR2 FQGNSA. Trimming pared 4 bases from V and 5 bases from J, leaving 12 bases between. This CDR3 is 14 amino acids long. The CDR3 bases are TGTGCCAGCAGCTACGCGGGGCTCGAAAACATTCAGTACTTC. Its protein product is CASSYAGLENIQYF.

J is TRBJ1-5 and V is TRBV7-2; TRBD1 is a possible D gene (5 bases). The germline CDR1 and CDR2 sequences are SGHTA and FQGNSA. The CDR3 is 15 amino acids. V was pared by 5 bases and J by 8 bases, with 19 bases between. DNA of the CDR3: TGTGCCAGCAGCCCCAACCAGGGTGCGGAGGAGCCCCAGCATTTT. Translation: CASSPNQGAEEPQHF.

Only a few counts were recorded for this clonotype. CDR3 nucleotides: TGCGCCAGCAGCTTTCGAGACAGGGGTTCGACAGATACGCAGTATTTT. Protein: CASSFRDRGSTDTQYF. The genes are TRBV5-1 and TRBJ2-3, with 8 bases lining up with TRBD1. Unmatched junction bases numbered 8, after V lost 2 bases and J lost 3 bases. CDR1 SGHRS and CDR2 YFSETQ come from the germline V gene. The length of the CDR3 is 16 residues.

Turning to this clonotype: Compared with germline, one end of the junction differs, possibly owing to a read error. This chain uses TRBV29-1 with TRBJ2-1; 8 nucleotides agree with TRBD2. The CDR3 length is 14 residues. The germline gives CDR1 SQVTM, CDR2 ANQGSEA. The CDR3 coding sequence is TGCGGCGTGAGCGGGAGTCGATCCTACAATGAGCAGTTCTTC. Its translation: CGVSGSRSYNEQFF.

J is TRBJ2-3 and V is TRBV7-2; 9 positions agree with TRBD2. The J segment lost 7 bases and the V segment lost 4 bases, leaving 6 bases of the junction unmatched. CDR1 is SGHTA and CDR2 is FQGNSA in the germline V gene. This CDR3 contains 14 residues. CDR3 nucleotides: TGTGCCAGCAGCTCCTTAGCGGGAGTACATACGCAGTATTTT. It yields the protein CASSSLAGVHTQYF.

V is TRBV20-1 and J is TRBJ2-7, with D possibly matching TRBD1 (6 bases). This CDR3 contains 14 residues. Germline V CDR1 and CDR2: DFQATT, SNEGSKA (reference sequence). The V and J ends lost 5 bases and 0 bases respectively, with 14 bases between them. CDR3 nucleotide sequence: TGCAGTGCTGGCGACAGGCGTTACTCCTACGAGCAGTACTTC. This gives the protein CSAGDRRYSYEQYF.

This clonotype was detected only a few times. The rearrangement links TRBV12-3 or TRBV12-4 to TRBJ2-7, with D hard to call. The V end lost 2 bases, the J end lost 5 bases, and 7 bases lay between the germline ends. The CDR3 loop spans 12 amino acids. The CDR3 is CASSLWVHEQYF. CDR3 in DNA: TGTGCCAGCAGTTTATGGGTCCACGAGCAGTACTTC.

Ten or more counts support this clonotype. This chain connects TRBV5-1 to TRBJ2-7; possible D gene TRBD2, 5 bases. CDR1 is SGHRS and CDR2 is YFSETQ in the germline V gene. Trimming removed 7 bases at V and 0 bases at J, with 14 bases between. The CDR3 loop spans 14 amino acids. In DNA, the CDR3 is TGCGCCAGCGGACTCCTCGATAGCTCCTACGAGCAGTACTTC. Translating it yields CASGLLDSSYEQYF. The variable domain in full, with the rest retrieved from reference TRBV5-1 and TRBJ2-7, is KAGVTQTPRYLIKTRGQQVTLSCSPISGHRSVSWYQQTPGQGLQFLFEYFSETQRNKGNFPGRFSGRQFSNSRSEMNVSTLELGDSALYLCASGLLDSSYEQYFGPGTRLTVT.

There are many counts of this clonotype. The chain combines TRBV10-3 with TRBJ2-7; D is perhaps TRBD1 (6 bases). CDR3 size: 14 residues. Germline V lookup: CDR1 ENHRY, CDR2 SYGVKD. V dropped 2 bases and J dropped 0 bases, with 8 bases sitting between them. The CDR3 DNA is TGTGCCATCAGTGAGCGGGACAACTCCTACGAGCAGTACTTC. Residues: CAISERDNSYEQYF.

This clonotype was seen only a few times. V is TRBV12-3 or TRBV12-4 and J is TRBJ1-6; D may be TRBD1 (5 bases). Trimming stripped 5 bases from V and 9 bases from J, with 23 bases between. The CDR3 is 17 residues long. The CDR3 reads CASSRSGTVNGISPLHF. The CDR3 bases are TGTGCCAGCAGTCGAAGCGGGACGGTGAACGGGATTTCACCCCTCCACTTT.

This chain's CDR3 is CSVAGGWTYEQYF. DNA of the CDR3: TGCAGCGTTGCGGGGGGGTGGACCTACGAGCAGTACTTC. The genes are TRBV29-1 and TRBJ2-7, with 8 bases matching TRBD2. The CDR3 has 13 residues. V was pared by 4 bases and J by 2 bases, with 4 bases of the junction left unmatched. Germline loops: CDR1 SQVTM, CDR2 ANQGSEA.

The rearrangement uses TRBV7-2 and TRBJ2-3; unclear D gene. Germline CDR1 and CDR2: SGHTA and FQGNSA. V was clipped by 1 base and J by 4 bases, with 6 bases between them. CDR3 size: 13 residues. The CDR3 nucleotides are TGTGCCAGCAGCTTAGACGTCGCAGATACGCAGTATTTT. It encodes CASSLDVADTQYF. The entire variable domain, with the rest obtained from reference TRBV7-2 and TRBJ2-3, is as follows: GAGVSQSPSNKVTEKGKDVELRCDPISGHTALYWYRQSLGQGLEFLIYFQGNSAPDKSGLPSDRFSAERTGGSVSTLTIQRTQQEDSAVYLCASSLDVADTQYFGPGTRLTVL.

V gene TRBV9 combines with J gene TRBJ2-1; TRBD2 matches at 9 bases. This CDR3 spans 16 amino acids. Germline CDR1 reads SGDLS; CDR2 reads YYNGEE. The V gene end was trimmed by 0 bases and the J gene end by 4 bases; junction bases not matched to a gene: 5. The CDR3 reads CASSVVASGNYNEQFF. The CDR3 DNA follows: TGTGCCAGCAGCGTAGTGGCTAGCGGGAATTACAATGAGCAGTTCTTC.

The sample holds a few counts of this clonotype. The CDR3 DNA is TGCAGCGCAAAGACTAGCACAGATACGCAGTATTTT. It encodes CSAKTSTDTQYF. The chain joins TRBV29-1 to TRBJ2-3; D is ambiguous. Germline CDR1 reads SQVTM; CDR2 reads ANQGSEA. V was trimmed by 7 bases and J by 0 bases, leaving 8 bases between them. CDR3 length: 12 amino acids.

The V call is TRBV28, the J call TRBJ1-2, with D unclear. Germline V gene data show CDR1 as MDHEN and CDR2 as SYDVKM. With 7 bases removed from V and 0 bases from J, the gap between germline ends came to 21 bases. This CDR3 has 17 amino acids. In DNA, the CDR3 is TGTGCCAGCAACACCCTGAGGAGGGCCAGAACTAACTATGGCTACACCTTC. As protein: CASNTLRRARTNYGYTF.

The rearrangement uses TRBV5-1 and TRBJ2-1; unclear D gene. CDR3 length: 12 residues. Trimming removed 0 bases at V and 9 bases at J, with 7 bases between. Germline CDR1 SGHRS, CDR2 YFSETQ. CDR3 protein: CASSLANTEQFF. CDR3 DNA sequence: TGCGCCAGCAGCTTGGCCAACACTGAGCAGTTCTTC.

The rearrangement links TRBV15 to TRBJ1-1, with D hard to call. The CDR3 length is 16 residues. Germline lookup yields CDR1 LNHNV and CDR2 YYDKDF (reference sequence). Trimming took off 0 bases at V and 2 bases at J, with 13 bases between the two ends. The CDR3 is CATSRDSWELNTEAFF. The CDR3 DNA follows: TGTGCCACCAGCAGAGATTCGTGGGAATTAAACACTGAAGCTTTCTTT.

This sequence joins TRBV20-1 and TRBJ2-3, with D possibly being TRBD1 or TRBD2 (6 bases each). The CDR3 runs to 17 residues. Germline CDR1 is DFQATT and CDR2 is SNEGSKA (reference sequence). The V gene lost 3 bases and the J gene lost 0 bases, with 19 bases spanning the gap. The CDR3 here is CSASGGGETSSTDTQYF. Written as DNA, the CDR3 is TGCAGTGCTAGTGGGGGCGGGGAGACTTCTAGCACAGATACGCAGTATTTT.

This clonotype appeared a single time. J is TRBJ2-7 and V is TRBV12-5; D remains ambiguous. Germline lookup yields CDR1 LGHNT and CDR2 FRNRAP. The CDR3 totals 14 residues. With 3 bases removed from V and 2 bases from J, the gap between germline ends came to 11 bases. This CDR3 reads CASGFWAPTYEQYF. As DNA, the CDR3 is TGTGCTAGTGGTTTTTGGGCGCCTACCTACGAGCAGTACTTC.

This clonotype has only one observation. The rearrangement uses TRBV20-1 and TRBJ2-1, with D unclear. Germline V lookup: CDR1 DFQATT, CDR2 SNEGSKA (reference sequence). The V end was cut by 5 bases, the J end by 0 bases, with 17 bases between. The CDR3 loop spans 16 amino acids. The CDR3 nucleotides read TGCAGTGCTCCAACGTTGACCGCTTCCTCCTACAATGAGCAGTTCTTC. Translation gives CSAPTLTASSYNEQFF.

The rearrangement joins TRBV4-3 to TRBJ2-6, with D tentatively TRBD1 (6 bases). V shed 2 bases and J shed 0 bases, with 20 bases lying between them. Germline V gene lookup returns CDR1 LGHNA and CDR2 YSLEER. The CDR3 extends over 20 amino acids. CDR3 region: CASSQTLGDTLVSGANVLTF. CDR3 sequence (DNA): TGCGCCAGCAGCCAAACCCTAGGGGACACCCTTGTCTCTGGGGCCAACGTCCTGACTTTC.

Comments on this clonotype: One end of the junction does not line up with germline, which may come from a read error. This sequence joins TRBV28 and TRBJ2-1; 7 positions agree with TRBD1. The CDR3 totals 15 residues. Looked up from germline, CDR1 is MDHEN and CDR2 is SYDVKM. CDR3 DNA sequence: TGTGGCAGCACCGTAGGGGGCGTTTTCCTCAATGAGCAGTTCTTC. Its protein is CGSTVGGVFLNEQFF.

The chain uses TRBV9 and TRBJ2-3, with D perhaps matching TRBD1 (5 bases). The V end lost 0 bases, the J end lost 2 bases, and 13 bases lay between the germline ends. The CDR3 loop spans 16 amino acids. CDR1 is SGDLS and CDR2 is YYNGEE in the germline V gene. This CDR3 reads CASSVGWGRITDTQYF. CDR3 nucleotide sequence: TGTGCCAGCAGCGTAGGGTGGGGCCGAATCACAGATACGCAGTATTTT.

This clonotype has just a few counts. The chain has TRBV5-6 and TRBJ2-7, with D possibly TRBD1 on 5 matching bases. The CDR3 has 14 amino acids. Germline V gives CDR1 SGHDT, CDR2 YYEEEE. V was trimmed by 1 base and J by 3 bases, leaving 11 bases between them. The CDR3 DNA follows: TGTGCCAGCAGCTTGAGTTGGGGCCTCTACGAGCAGTACTTC. This codes for CASSLSWGLYEQYF.

The V and J genes are TRBV7-9 and TRBJ1-2; possibly TRBD1 for D (6 bases). Deletions cut 4 bases from V and 3 bases from J, with 21 bases between. CDR3 length equals 17 residues. Germline lookup yields CDR1 SEHNR and CDR2 FQNEAQ (reference sequence). The DNA of the CDR3 is TGTGCCAGCAGCTCAGGAGGCCTACAGGGAACCGACTATGGCTACACCTTC. The encoded protein is CASSSGGLQGTDYGYTF.

This clonotype appeared a few times. The chain recombines TRBV7-2 with TRBJ2-5; possible D gene TRBD2, 5 bases. Trimming removed 2 bases at V and 5 bases at J, with 15 bases between. The CDR3 length is 15 residues. CDR1 SGHTA and CDR2 FQGNSA come from the germline V gene. CDR3 loop: CASSLSRPGGETQYF. CDR3 in DNA: TGTGCCAGCAGCTTATCGCGGCCCGGCGGGGAGACCCAGTACTTC.

The sample holds a few counts of this clonotype. The V and J genes are TRBV6-5 and TRBJ2-3; D remains unclear. Trimming removed 8 bases from V and 10 bases from J, with 7 bases in between. The CDR3 is 9 residues long. Germline V gene lookup returns CDR1 MNHEY and CDR2 SVGAGI. The CDR3 protein is CASPQAQYF. The CDR3, as DNA: TGTGCCAGCCCCCAAGCGCAGTATTTT.

Comment on this clonotype: Mismatch with germline at one junction end may stem from a read error. The chain links TRBV10-3 to TRBJ2-7; D possibly corresponds to TRBD1 (5 bases). The CDR3 consists of 14 residues. Germline assignment: CDR1 ENHRY and CDR2 SYGVKD. For the CDR3, the DNA is TGTGCCATCCGTGAGTCGATAGGGGTAGGATCCCAGTACTTC. Encoded protein: CAIRESIGVGSQYF.

This clonotype was seen a single time. This rearrangement joins TRBV11-2 to TRBJ2-5, with 10 bases that match TRBD2. This CDR3 comprises 18 residues. Germline CDR1 SGHAT, CDR2 FQNNGV. Losses at the gene ends were 5 bases for V and 0 bases for J; bases not matched to a gene: 12. The CDR3 DNA reads as TGTGCCAGCAGCGGACCCGGACTAGCGGTCCTGTACCAAGAGACCCAGTACTTC. It yields the protein CASSGPGLAVLYQETQYF. Variable domain in full (rest from reference TRBV11-2 and TRBJ2-5): EAGVAQSPRYKIIEKRQSVAFWCNPISGHATLYWYQQILGQGPKLLIQFQNNGVVDDSQLPKDRFSAERLKGVDSTLKIQPAKLEDSAVYLCASSGPGLAVLYQETQYFGPGTRLLVL.